The rows below give T cell receptor beta chains drawn from one sample of a study of T cell changes during pregnancy in multiple sclerosis. Assay: immunoSEQ multiplex PCR; the TCRdb copy retains only in-frame clones and omits some. The sample lists 75,000 to 95,000 clones; around 93% were seen once. This specimen consisted of peripheral blood, obtained in the second trimester of pregnancy. The receptor set was obtained from a female donor with multiple sclerosis, enrolled in a pregnancy study. CDR3s include the opening cysteine and the closing phenylalanine or tryptophan. The order of the fields is CDR3 protein, CDR3 DNA, D gene, J gene, V gene, clone size. D genes are given only for firm matches. Part of the rows lack a size; the others show once, few, many or a class for expanded clones.

CASSYYRGYTIYF,TGTGCCAGCAGTTACTATCGAGGGTACACCATATATTTT,-,TRBJ1-3,TRBV6-5,once
CASSFRPRGAVTEAFF,TGTGCCAGCAGTTTCCGACCCAGGGGGGCGGTAACTGAAGCTTTCTTT,TRBD1,TRBJ1-1,TRBV27,-
CASGSPTGYEQYF,TGTGCTAGTGGTTCACCGACAGGGTACGAGCAGTACTTC,TRBD1,TRBJ2-7,TRBV12-5,-
CASTTNTGELFF,TGTGCCAGTACCACTAACACCGGGGAGCTGTTTTTT,-,TRBJ2-2,TRBV19,-
CASTESNQPQHF,TGTGCCAGCACGGAGAGCAATCAGCCCCAGCATTTT,-,TRBJ1-5,TRBV6-5,-
CASSPLGSSNQPQHF,TGTGCCAGCAGTCCACTGGGCTCTAGCAATCAGCCCCAGCATTTT,-,TRBJ1-5,TRBV2,-
CASSYSEGNTEAFF,TGTGCCAGCAGTTACTCAGAGGGGAACACTGAAGCTTTCTTT,-,TRBJ1-1,TRBV6-6,-
CASSELAVYNEQFF,TGTGCCAGCAGCGAACTAGCGGTGTACAATGAGCAGTTCTTC,TRBD2,TRBJ2-1,TRBV5-5,-
CASRGQGAQPQHF,TGTGCCAGCAGAGGACAGGGGGCCCAGCCCCAGCATTTT,TRBD1,TRBJ1-5,TRBV2,-
CASSPGTGAYEQYF,TGTGCCAGCAGTCCCGGGACAGGGGCCTACGAGCAGTACTTC,TRBD1,TRBJ2-7,TRBV5-8,-
CASSLVGDRGSYNSPLHF,TGTGCCAGCAGCTTAGTTGGGGACAGGGGCTCGTATAATTCACCCCTCCACTTT,TRBD1,TRBJ1-6,TRBV11-2,-
CASSPLTGSYTF,TGCGCCAGCAGCCCGTTGACAGGCAGCTACACCTTC,-,TRBJ1-2,TRBV5-1,-
CASSPQNQGSGNTIYF,TGTGCCAGCTCACCACAAAACCAGGGTTCTGGAAACACCATATATTTT,-,TRBJ1-3,TRBV18,-
CASSLSGTGGGYTF,TGTGCCAGCAGCTTGAGTGGGACAGGGGGAGGCTACACCTTC,TRBD1,TRBJ1-2,TRBV5-4,-
CASSDSVDTGGGYTF,TGTGCCAGCAGTGACTCAGTTGACACAGGCGGTGGCTACACCTTC,-,TRBJ1-2,TRBV6-4,-
CASSPNNPLTLYEQYF,TGTGCCAGCAGCCCAAACAATCCATTAACCCTCTACGAGCAGTACTTC,-,TRBJ2-7,TRBV7-8,-
CSVRTGGARMGYTF,TGCAGCGTTCGGACAGGGGGCGCCCGGATGGGCTACACCTTC,TRBD1,TRBJ1-2,TRBV29-1,-
CASEWNTEAFF,TGTGCCAGCGAGTGGAACACTGAAGCTTTCTTT,-,TRBJ1-1,TRBV5-6,once
CASSSQGSGNTIYF,TGCGCCAGCAGTTCACAGGGATCTGGAAACACCATATATTTT,-,TRBJ1-3,TRBV10-2,-
CASSPEAASSYEQYF,TGTGCCAGCAGCCCCGAGGCGGCCAGCTCCTACGAGCAGTACTTC,-,TRBJ2-7,TRBV7-6,-
CATNSGGGYNEQFF,TGTGCCACTAATAGCGGGGGGGGGTACAATGAGCAGTTCTTC,TRBD2,TRBJ2-1,TRBV7-9,-
CASSPGANTGELFF,TGTGCCAGCAGCCCGGGGGCGAACACCGGGGAGCTGTTTTTT,-,TRBJ2-2,TRBV9,-
CASSIGGGGQPQHF,TGTGCCAGTAGTATTGGAGGGGGCGGGCAGCCCCAGCATTTT,TRBD1,TRBJ1-5,TRBV19,-
CASSNRDRGTEAFF,TGCGCCAGCAGCAACCGGGACAGGGGGACTGAAGCTTTCTTT,TRBD1,TRBJ1-1,TRBV5-1,-
CASSPPGQSYGYTF,TGTGCCAGCAGCCCGCCGGGACAGTCCTATGGCTACACCTTC,TRBD1,TRBJ1-2,TRBV27,-
CASSDITSGGDTQYF,TGTGCCAGCAGTGATATAACTAGCGGGGGGGATACGCAGTATTTT,TRBD2,TRBJ2-3,TRBV2,-
CASSPRLAGHEQFF,TGTGCCAGCTCACCAAGGCTAGCGGGGCATGAGCAGTTCTTC,TRBD2,TRBJ2-1,TRBV18,-
CASGTTGGLTEAFF,TGCGCCAGCGGGACAACAGGGGGACTCACTGAAGCTTTCTTT,TRBD1,TRBJ1-1,TRBV5-1,-
CASSVEAGPYEQYF,TGTGCCAGCAGCGTAGAGGCAGGCCCCTACGAGCAGTACTTC,-,TRBJ2-7,TRBV9,-
CAWKGQLNTEAFF,TGTGCCTGGAAGGGACAGCTGAACACTGAAGCTTTCTTT,TRBD1,TRBJ1-1,TRBV30,-
CASSEISGGFTDTQYF,TGCGCCAGCAGTGAGATTAGCGGGGGCTTCACAGATACGCAGTATTTT,TRBD2,TRBJ2-3,TRBV10-2,-
CAWSLGPTGGNQPQHF,TGTGCCTGGAGTTTAGGGCCGACCGGGGGCAATCAGCCCCAGCATTTT,-,TRBJ1-5,TRBV30,-
CASSMTGLGTEAFF,TGTGCCAGCAGCATGACAGGTCTGGGCACTGAAGCTTTCTTT,-,TRBJ1-1,TRBV7-3,few
CASSVGGGARENEQFF,TGTGCCAGCAGCGTCGGCGGGGGGGCCCGAGAAAATGAGCAGTTCTTC,TRBD2,TRBJ2-1,TRBV9,-
CASALQGLVTEAFF,TGTGCTAGTGCCCTACAGGGGCTCGTCACTGAAGCTTTCTTT,TRBD1,TRBJ1-1,TRBV12-5,-
CASSRTGESYEQYF,TGTGCCAGCAGTAGGACAGGGGAATCCTACGAGCAGTACTTC,TRBD1,TRBJ2-7,TRBV6-1,once
CASSGEANYGYTF,TGCGCCAGCAGTGGGGAGGCTAACTATGGCTACACCTTC,-,TRBJ1-2,TRBV5-1,once
CATSYRGWNLHEQFF,TGTGCCACCAGTTACCGGGGGTGGAATCTTCATGAGCAGTTCTTC,-,TRBJ2-1,TRBV15,-
CASSPSGGNQPQHF,TGTGCCAGCTCACCATCAGGGGGCAATCAGCCCCAGCATTTT,-,TRBJ1-5,TRBV18,-
CASSDSRGTGGTNNEQFF,TGTGCCAGCAGTGATTCACGAGGGACAGGGGGGACCAACAATGAGCAGTTCTTC,TRBD1,TRBJ2-1,TRBV2,few
CAITPDYGFEQYF,TGTGCCATTACCCCCGACTACGGTTTTGAGCAGTACTTC,-,TRBJ2-7,TRBV10-3,-
CASRQLNTEAFF,TGCGCCAGCAGGCAACTTAACACTGAAGCTTTCTTT,-,TRBJ1-1,TRBV5-1,-
CASKKRDSYNEQFF,TGTGCCAGCAAAAAGCGGGACTCCTACAATGAGCAGTTCTTC,TRBD2,TRBJ2-1,TRBV6-5,-
CASSLLSSDEKLFF,TGTGCCAGCAGTTTACTCTCCTCGGATGAAAAACTGTTTTTT,-,TRBJ1-4,TRBV6-5,-
CASSDGGQPQHF,TGTGCCAGCAGTGACGGAGGTCAGCCCCAGCATTTT,-,TRBJ1-5,TRBV2,-